The T cell receptor (beta chain) under discussion was sequenced for a study of blood T cell repertoires in COVID-19. At the level of the study: The analysed material was cDNA or gDNA that came from T cells, B-cell-depleted T cells, or PBMCs.

Profiling relied on immunoSEQ multiplex PCR, and the TCRdb table lists in-frame clones only, not all of them. Of a few hundred thousand clones in the sample, around 88% are singletons; the top ten hold more than 1.2%. The sample taken for sequencing was peripheral blood. The clonotype was recovered from a man at least 80 years old with acute or convalescent COVID-19.

CDR3 residues: CASSQEGRGSARNTGELFF. DNA of the CDR3: TGTGCCAGCAGCCAAGAGGGTAGGGGGAGCGCGAGGAACACCGGGGAGCTGTTTTTT. The chain recombines TRBV3-1 (or the pseudogene TRBV3-2) with TRBJ2-2, with D maybe TRBD1 (6 bases). Trimming took 0 bases from V and 1 from J, leaving 18 bases between them. The germline V gene encodes CDR1 LGHDT and CDR2 YNNKEL (reference sequence). CDR3 length: 19 residues.